A single sample is the source of the 4 T cell receptor beta chains below, sequenced in a study of blood T cell repertoires in COVID-19. Sequenced by immunoSEQ multiplex PCR; TCRdb stores in-frame clones only, minus some. The sample consists of 70,000 to 75,000 clones, roughly 85% of them appearing once. Material for sequencing was peripheral blood. Every receptor here comes from a man aged 55-75 years with active or convalescent COVID-19.

The chain employs TRBV28 and TRBJ1-4; possible D gene TRBD1, 5 bases. The germline V gene encodes CDR1 MDHEN and CDR2 SYDVKM. The CDR3 has 14 residues. Trimming left V 2 bases short and J 8 bases short, with 12 bases between. CDR3 amino acids: CASSLNDRKEKLFF. The CDR3 DNA follows: TGTGCCAGCAGTTTAAACGACAGAAAAGAAAAACTGTTTTTT.

The chain recombines TRBV19 with TRBJ2-7, with TRBD2 matching 10 bases. Trimming took 2 bases from V and 7 from J; bases not matched to a gene: 8. This CDR3 contains 15 residues. Germline V CDR1 and CDR2: LNHDA, SQIVND (reference sequence). CDR3 amino acids: CASSINLAGDREQYF. Written as DNA, the CDR3 is TGTGCCAGTAGTATAAATCTAGCGGGGGATCGGGAGCAGTACTTC.

The chain joins TRBV6-5 to TRBJ1-3; no definite D call. The CDR3 extends over 15 amino acids. Trimming shortened V by 3 bases and J by 0 bases, and 9 bases separated the two germline ends. Germline-derived CDR1 and CDR2 are MNHEY and SVGAGI. In DNA form, the CDR3 reads TGTGCCAGCAGTTATGAGCTCCGCTCTGGAAACACCATATATTTT. Its protein is CASSYELRSGNTIYF.

This clone has just one count. The rearrangement links TRBV10-2 to TRBJ1-4, with TRBD1 matching over 7 bases. Germline assignment: CDR1 WSHSY and CDR2 SAAADI. V trimming: 3 bases; J trimming: 6 bases; junction bases outside the gene matches: 10. The CDR3 totals 16 residues. CDR3 in amino acids: CASSESRQGADEKLFF. The CDR3 bases are TGCGCCAGCAGTGAATCCCGACAGGGTGCGGATGAAAAACTGTTTTTT.